This entry lists 32 T cell receptor beta chains sequenced from one sample in a study of glioma-infiltrating T cells. The iRepertoire nested amplicon-rescue multiplex PCR amplified TCR alpha and beta CDR3s from RNA. TCRdb reprocessed the multiplex PCR reads via MiXCR and lists one record per CDR3 protein. The sample contains 150,000 to 200,000 distinct CDR3 sequences, roughly two fifths of which appear only once. The sequenced sample was glioma tissue, nonneoplastic brain tissue, or PBMCs (not recorded which). Receptor source: a human donor with low-grade glioma or glioblastoma, undergoing nonglioma brain surgery, or in good health (not recorded which).

This clonotype was counted a single time. Compared with germline, one end of the junction differs, possibly owing to a read error. This chain joins TRBV6-2 or TRBV6-3 and TRBJ2-7; TRBD1 is a possible D gene (7 bases). Germline loops: CDR1 MNHEY, CDR2 SVGEGT. The length of the CDR3 is 15 residues. The CDR3 region has the DNA TGTGGCAGCACTCAAAGGCGGGACAGCTCCTACGAGCGGTACTTC. This gives the protein CGSTQRRDSSYERYF.

Of note for this clonotype: A much larger clone differs from this one at a single base, so this may be a read error. This sequence joins TRBV4-1 and TRBJ1-5; D uncertain. V was trimmed by 1 base and J by 3 bases, leaving 10 bases between them. The CDR3 has 15 amino acids. Germline lookup yields CDR1 MGHRA and CDR2 YSYEKL. The chain's CDR3 is CASSQVYSPNQPQHF. CDR3 DNA: TGCGCCAGCAGCCAAGTTTACAGTCCCAATCAGCCCCAGCATTTT.

A note on this clonotype: Possible read error: a much larger clone is one base away. The CDR3 ends on some other residue instead of the conserved phenylalanine or tryptophan, so this is likely a read error. The rearrangement joins TRBV7-9 to TRBJ2-1; D gene unclear. The CDR3 loop spans 15 amino acids. Germline V lookup: CDR1 SEHNR, CDR2 FQNEAQ (reference sequence). V dropped 2 bases and J dropped 6 bases, with 14 bases sitting between them. CDR3 DNA sequence: TGTGCCAGCAGCTTAAAGGTTCGGATGAGCAATGAGCAGTTCTTA. Protein sequence: CASSLKVRMSNEQFL.

This clonotype appeared many times. The chain links TRBV19 to TRBJ1-3; no reliable D call. In germline, CDR1 is LNHDA, CDR2 SQIVND (reference sequence). The CDR3 totals 11 residues. Trimming cost V 1 base and J 5 bases, with 0 bases left between them. This chain's CDR3 is CASSIGNTIYF. DNA of the CDR3: TGTGCCAGTAGTATAGGAAACACCATATATTTT.

A word on this clonotype: A single base separates this from a much larger clone, so it may be a read error. The chain links TRBV15 to TRBJ2-4; D gene unclear. The CDR3 spans 15 residues. The V gene's germline CDR1 is LNHNV and CDR2 YYDKDF (reference sequence). V lost 0 bases and J 9 bases, leaving 15 bases between the germline ends. CDR3 sequence (DNA): TGTGCCACCAGCAGAGATAGGGTTAGGTGGACCATTCAGTACTTC. It codes for CATSRDRVRWTIQYF. Together with reference TRBV15 and TRBJ2-4, the CDR3 gives the full variable domain: DAMVIQNPRYQVTQFGKPVTLSCSQTLNHNVMYWYQQKSSQAPKLLFHYYDKDFNNEADTPDNFQSRRPNTSFCFLDIRSPGLGDTAMYLCATSRDRVRWTIQYFGAGTRLSVL.

Concerning this clonotype: An end of the junction does not agree with germline; a read error may underlie this. This chain uses TRBV19 with TRBJ1-5; 9 positions agree with TRBD1. Germline values: CDR1 LNHDA, CDR2 SQIVND (reference sequence). The CDR3 has 15 amino acids. CDR3: CASSAQGASNQPKHF. Here the CDR3 DNA reads TGTGCCAGTAGTGCACAGGGGGCTAGCAATCAGCCCAAGCATTTT.

The table lists this clonotype with a count of one. Since a much larger clone is just one base distant, this may be a read error. The chain carries TRBV28 and TRBJ2-1; 8 positions match TRBD2. Trimming removed 5 bases from V and 5 bases from J; junction bases left unmatched: 8. This CDR3 is built from 15 residues. Germline CDR1 is MDHEN and CDR2 is SYDVKM. This chain's CDR3 is CASSGLAGSNNEQFF. In DNA, the CDR3 is TGTGCCAGCAGTGGGTTAGCGGGGTCGAACAATGAGCAGTTCTTC.

This clonotype was observed at least ten times. This chain links TRBV28 with TRBJ2-5; a possible D gene is TRBD1 (6 bases). This CDR3 spans 16 amino acids. V lost 4 bases and J lost 5, with 20 bases in between. Germline V gene sequence: CDR1 MDHEN, CDR2 SYDVKM. CDR3 DNA sequence: TGTGCCAGCAGTTCGGGGACAATCAGGAGTCTTGAGACCCAGTACTTC. It yields the protein CASSSGTIRSLETQYF.

V and J are TRBV19 and TRBJ2-1; 10 nucleotides agree with TRBD1. Trimming cost V 7 bases and J 8 bases; bases outside gene matches: 11. The CDR3 is 15 amino acids. CDR1 is LNHDA, CDR2 SQIVND, per germline (reference sequence). The CDR3 spells CASTVPGQGIDEQFF. The CDR3 nucleotides are TGTGCCAGTACCGTCCCGGGACAGGGGATCGATGAGCAGTTCTTC.

As to this clonotype: A much larger clone differs from this one at a single base, so this may be a read error. The chain recombines TRBV19 with TRBJ1-5, with a possible D match to TRBD1 (5 bases). Germline V CDR1 and CDR2: LNHDA, SQIVND (reference sequence). The CDR3 length is 14 residues. V shed 10 bases and J shed 4 bases, with 17 bases lying between them. CDR3 residues: CATHWGLPNQPQHF. Written as DNA, the CDR3 is TGTGCCACTCATTGGGGACTGCCTAATCAGCCCCAGCATTTT.

About this clonotype itself: It may be a read error: a sequence one base away is much more abundant. The rearrangement joins TRBV29-1 to TRBJ1-1; D not resolved. The CDR3 length is 11 residues. V was shortened by 7 bases and J by 9 bases, with 15 bases between the two germline ends. Germline CDR1 is SQVTM and CDR2 is ANQGSEA. The CDR3 spells CSAQTSAKAFF. The DNA of the CDR3 is TGCAGCGCGCAGACGTCGGCTAAAGCTTTCTTT.

The rearrangement joins TRBV5-1 to TRBJ2-1; no clear D. The CDR3 totals 15 residues. Germline V gives CDR1 SGHRS, CDR2 YFSETQ. Trimming left V 4 bases short and J 5 bases short, with 16 bases between. The CDR3: CASSVMSTANNEQFF. Written as DNA, the CDR3 is TGCGCCAGCAGCGTCATGTCTACCGCTAACAATGAGCAGTTCTTC.

This clonotype was seen more than once but under ten times. The J gene is TRBJ1-2, the V gene TRBV3-1; D possibly corresponds to TRBD1 (5 bases). V was trimmed by 4 bases and J by 4 bases, leaving 13 bases between them. CDR3 length equals 14 residues. Germline CDR1 and CDR2: LGHDT and YNNKEL (reference sequence). Here the CDR3 DNA reads TGTGCCAGCAGCCCTACTACAGGTTTCTATGGCTACACCTTC. The encoded protein is CASSPTTGFYGYTF.

The rearrangement uses TRBV29-1 and TRBJ2-7, with a tentative D call TRBD1 (6 bases). The CDR3 is 13 residues long. CDR1 is SQVTM, CDR2 ANQGSEA, per germline. V lost 7 bases, J lost 3 bases, and 16 bases lay in between. CDR3: CSAAWTAFYEQYF. The CDR3 DNA follows: TGCAGCGCCGCCTGGACAGCCTTCTACGAGCAGTACTTC.

This clonotype has a count of ten or more. The V and J genes are TRBV24-1 and TRBJ2-1; 8 bases line up with TRBD2. The CDR3 contains 16 residues. From germline, CDR1 is KGHDR and CDR2 SFDVKD. V was clipped by 0 bases and J by 5 bases; unmatched bases: 5. The CDR3 DNA sequence: TGTGCCACCAGTGATTTGGGGCTAGCGGGCGACAATGAGCAGTTCTTC. Translation: CATSDLGLAGDNEQFF.

The chain is built from TRBV7-2 and TRBJ2-6; D uncertain. The length of the CDR3 is 15 residues. Germline V gene data show CDR1 as SGHTA and CDR2 as FQGNSA. V was shortened by 3 bases and J by 0 bases, with 6 bases between the two germline ends. The CDR3 protein is CASSFDLSGANVLTF. The CDR3 region has the DNA TGTGCCAGCAGCTTCGACCTCTCTGGGGCCAACGTCCTGACTTTC.

This clonotype was detected many times. This sequence joins TRBV6-1 and TRBJ2-3; 9 bases fit TRBD2. V lost 0 bases, J lost 1 base, and 14 bases stayed unmatched. Germline assignment: CDR1 MNHNS and CDR2 SASEGT. The CDR3 is 20 residues long. This CDR3 reads CASSEASRSGSRKGTDTQYF. The CDR3 DNA follows: TGTGCCAGCAGTGAAGCAAGTCGTAGCGGGAGTAGGAAGGGCACAGATACGCAGTATTTT.

This clonotype was seen ten or more times. V gene TRBV27 combines with J gene TRBJ2-3; weak D call: TRBD2 (6 bases). This CDR3 comprises 15 residues. V lost 6 bases, J lost 2 bases, and 15 bases lay in between. The germline V gene has CDR1 MNHEY and CDR2 SMNVEV (reference sequence). The DNA of the CDR3 is TGTGCCAGCAGCGCTGGGGCGGGGTTCACAGATACGCAGTATTTT. Residues: CASSAGAGFTDTQYF.

This clonotype was detected ten times or more. The rearrangement joins TRBV7-2 to TRBJ2-7; TRBD1 agrees at 7 bases. The CDR3 is 14 amino acids. V shed 3 bases and J 4 bases; nucleotides not matched to a gene: 6. Germline V gene lookup returns CDR1 SGHTA and CDR2 FQGNSA. Here the CDR3 reads CASSFRDSQYEQYF. The CDR3 DNA is TGTGCCAGCAGCTTCCGGGACAGCCAATACGAGCAGTACTTC.

The V gene is TRBV19, the J gene TRBJ2-5, with a possible D match to TRBD2 (5 bases). Trimming removed 5 bases at V and 0 bases at J, with 16 bases between. Germline CDR1 LNHDA, CDR2 SQIVND (reference sequence). The CDR3 covers 16 residues. The DNA of the CDR3 is TGTGCCAGTAGTCGCCGAGCGGTCTTGTACCAAGAGACCCAGTACTTC. This codes for CASSRRAVLYQETQYF.

This clonotype was seen many times. The V gene is TRBV7-2, the J gene TRBJ2-5; 7 nucleotides align to TRBD1. V lost 8 bases, J lost 3 bases, and 6 bases stayed unmatched. The CDR3 sequence is 13 residues long. Germline V gene lookup returns CDR1 SGHTA and CDR2 FQGNSA. The CDR3 protein is CASSPGTEETQYF. As DNA, the CDR3 is TGTGCCAGCTCACCCGGGACAGAAGAGACCCAGTACTTC.

A remark on this clonotype: This may be a read error, as it is one base from a much larger clone. The J gene is TRBJ2-3, the V gene TRBV28; TRBD2 matches 9 bases. The germline CDR1 and CDR2 sequences are MDHEN and SYDVKM. The CDR3 runs 15 residues. The CDR3: CASRTSSGITDKQYF. As DNA, the CDR3 is TGTGCCAGCCGGACATCTAGCGGGATCACAGATAAGCAGTATTTT.

This clonotype was observed a handful of times. The V gene is TRBV2, the J gene TRBJ2-2, with TRBD1 identical over 8 bases. Germline V lookup: CDR1 SNHLY, CDR2 FYNNEI. The CDR3 sequence is 17 residues long. V shed 3 bases, J shed 6 bases, and the junction held 12 bases outside the gene matches. The CDR3, as DNA: TGTGCCAGCAGTGATTTCGACAGGGGAGATGTCCCCGGGGAGCTGTTTTTT. Translating it yields CASSDFDRGDVPGELFF.

This clonotype appeared a few times. V is TRBV19 and J is TRBJ2-1; D is unclear. The germline V gene encodes CDR1 LNHDA and CDR2 SQIVND (reference sequence). This CDR3 region has 11 residues. The V and J ends lost 2 bases and 7 bases respectively, with 3 bases between them. DNA of the CDR3: TGTGCCAGTAGTATAACGAATGAGCAGTTCTTC. Residues: CASSITNEQFF.

This clonotype showed up just a few times. The chain carries TRBV29-1 and TRBJ2-1, with D unresolved. V gave up 8 bases and J gave up 8 bases, with 10 bases separating them. From germline, CDR1 is SQVTM and CDR2 ANQGSEA. This CDR3 has 10 amino acids. CDR3 sequence reads: CSSQAHEQFF. The DNA of the CDR3 is TGCAGCTCCCAGGCGCATGAGCAGTTCTTC.

This clonotype was detected ten times or more. The rearrangement links TRBV28 to TRBJ2-7; 9 positions match TRBD1. Germline trimming cut 3 bases from V and 5 bases from J; bases unmatched to any gene: 5. Germline-derived CDR1 and CDR2 are MDHEN and SYDVKM. CDR3 length: 14 residues. CDR3 in DNA: TGTGCCAGCAGTTTCCCGGGACAGGGTAACGAGCAGTACTTC. Amino acids: CASSFPGQGNEQYF. The whole variable domain, remainder taken from reference TRBV28 and TRBJ2-7, is DVKVTQSSRYLVKRTGEKVFLECVQDMDHENMFWYRQDPGLGLRLIYFSYDVKMKEKGDIPEGYSVSREKKERFSLILESASTNQTSMYLCASSFPGQGNEQYFGPGTRLTVT.

With regard to this clonotype: A much larger clone differs from this one at a single base, so this may be a read error. This chain uses TRBV2 with TRBJ2-1, with D hard to call. Germline-derived CDR1 and CDR2 are SNHLY and FYNNEI. Trimming took off 6 bases at V and 8 bases at J, with 11 bases between the two ends. CDR3 size: 12 residues. CDR3 region: CASSIDWYEQFF. The CDR3 nucleotides are TGTGCCAGCAGCATTGACTGGTATGAGCAGTTCTTC.

V gene TRBV5-1 combines with J gene TRBJ1-1; D gene uncertain. V lost 4 bases to trimming and J lost 1 base, with 11 bases between them. The CDR3 covers 14 residues. CDR1 is SGHRS and CDR2 is YFSETQ in the germline V gene. CDR3 DNA sequence: TGCGCCAGCAGCCCGGACCCTTGGAACACTGAAGCTTTCTTT. Its translation is CASSPDPWNTEAFF.

The genes are TRBV10-3 and TRBJ1-2; D is perhaps TRBD1 (5 bases). The CDR3 is 11 residues long. In germline, CDR1 is ENHRY, CDR2 SYGVKD. V dropped 5 bases and J dropped 8 bases, with 9 bases sitting between them. The CDR3 protein is CAISRGVGYTF. As DNA, the CDR3 is TGTGCCATCAGTAGAGGGGTCGGCTACACCTTC.

This clonotype was picked up a small number of times. The J gene is TRBJ2-7, the V gene TRBV7-9; 9 nucleotides line up with TRBD1. Germline lookup yields CDR1 SEHNR and CDR2 FQNEAQ (reference sequence). This CDR3 has 14 amino acids. V gave up 5 bases and J gave up 6 bases; unmatched junction bases: 8. The CDR3, as DNA: TGTGCCAGCAGCCGGGACAGGGCATTGACCGAGCAGTACTTC. Its protein product is CASSRDRALTEQYF.

This clonotype was detected many times. The chain links TRBV6-1 to TRBJ2-7; either TRBD1 or TRBD2 may supply D (5 bases each). The V gene's germline CDR1 is MNHNS and CDR2 SASEGT. The ends were cut back, 6 bases at V and 3 bases at J, with 15 bases in the middle. The CDR3 covers 14 residues. CDR3 protein: CASSNRDGIYEQYF. CDR3 nucleotides: TGTGCCAGCAGCAACCGGGACGGCATCTACGAGCAGTACTTC.

On this clonotype: At one boundary the junction diverges from the germline segment, which might be a read error. The gene calls are TRBV6-2 or TRBV6-3 and TRBJ1-5; D perhaps matches TRBD1 (6 bases). There are 15 residues in the CDR3. Germline lookup yields CDR1 MNHEY and CDR2 SVGEGT. CDR3 DNA: TGTGCCAGAACCTCGGGGGGGCTGAACAATCAGCCCAAGCATTTT. Amino acid sequence: CARTSGGLNNQPKHF.